Below, 22 T cell receptor beta chains from the same sample are listed, as sequenced in a study of Graves' ophthalmopathy and Graves' hyperthyroidism. Amplified TCR beta CDR3 regions were obtained using RNA transcripts as template. The workflow started with a first-round RT-PCR run with HTBI primers and then moved on to a second-round multiplex PCR. TCRdb used MiXCR to reprocess the multiplex PCR reads, holding one entry per CDR3 protein. This table has about 410,000 distinct CDR3 sequences, approximately 16% appearing once. Specimen: peripheral blood. The receptors derive from a young woman with Graves' ophthalmopathy.

This chain joins TRBV12-3 or TRBV12-4 and TRBJ2-5; no clear D. V lost 3 bases, J lost 4 bases, and 12 bases lay in between. The CDR3 runs to 14 residues. Here the CDR3 reads CASSFWGSVETQYF. In nucleotides, the CDR3 is TGTGCCAGCAGTTTCTGGGGTTCGGTAGAGACCCAGTACTTC.

The chain uses TRBV9 and TRBJ2-5, with 12 bases matching TRBD2. Germline V gene sequence: CDR1 SGDLS, CDR2 YYNGEE. V gave up 4 bases and J gave up 0 bases; unmatched junction bases: 7. This CDR3 has 17 amino acids. CDR3 coding DNA: TGTGCCAGCAGCCCAAGGGGACTAGCGGGCTACCAAGAGACCCAGTACTTC. Translated: CASSPRGLAGYQETQYF. Full variable domain (missing parts from reference TRBV9 and TRBJ2-5): DSGVTQTPKHLITATGQRVTLRCSPRSGDLSVYWYQQSLDQGLQFLIQYYNGEERAKGNILERFSAQQFPDLHSELNLSSLELGDSALYFCASSPRGLAGYQETQYFGPGTRLLVL.

This clonotype was detected ten times or more. The gene calls are TRBV12-3 or TRBV12-4 and TRBJ1-5; the D gene is possibly TRBD1 (6 bases). This CDR3 is 15 amino acids long. Trimming removed 6 bases at V and 4 bases at J, with 16 bases between. The CDR3: CASSPDRGQNQPQHF. Written as DNA, the CDR3 is TGTGCCAGCAGCCCGGACCGGGGACAAAATCAGCCCCAGCATTTT.

This chain joins TRBV6-5 and TRBJ2-5; D ambiguous. The germline V gene has CDR1 MNHEY and CDR2 SVGAGI. The CDR3 has 12 residues. Trimming cost V 9 bases and J 5 bases, with 13 bases left between them. The CDR3 nucleotides read TGTGCCAGTGCCTTGTCTAGGGAGACCCAGTACTTC. Protein sequence: CASALSRETQYF.

This clonotype was observed many times. V gene TRBV12-3 or TRBV12-4 combines with J gene TRBJ2-7; TRBD2 matches at 12 bases. With V trimmed by 5 bases and J by 4 bases, 9 bases remained unmatched. The CDR3 totals 16 residues. The CDR3 protein is CASSKSRTSGRYEQYF. DNA for the CDR3: TGTGCCAGCAGTAAGTCGCGAACTAGCGGGAGGTACGAGCAGTACTTC.

This clonotype was observed at least ten times. The CDR3 sequence is CASKSSQGGETQYF. The CDR3 DNA sequence: TGCGCCAGCAAGTCAAGCCAGGGTGGTGAGACCCAGTACTTC. J is TRBJ2-5 and V is TRBV5-1; D perhaps matches TRBD1 (5 bases). CDR3 length equals 14 residues. V gave up 6 bases and J gave up 5 bases, with 17 bases separating them. From germline, CDR1 is SGHRS and CDR2 YFSETQ.

This clonotype occurred many times. The chain combines TRBV9 with TRBJ1-5; D remains unclear. The CDR3 runs to 14 residues. V lost 5 bases and J 0 bases, leaving 9 bases between the germline ends. CDR1 SGDLS and CDR2 YYNGEE come from the germline V gene. CDR3 residues: CASSGDYSNQPQHF. CDR3 nucleotide sequence: TGTGCCAGCAGTGGAGATTATAGCAATCAGCCCCAGCATTTT.

The table lists this clonotype with many counts. This rearrangement joins TRBV2 to TRBJ2-7; TRBD2 matches at 9 bases. In germline, CDR1 is SNHLY, CDR2 FYNNEI. Losses at the gene ends were 8 bases for V and 2 bases for J; bases not matched to a gene: 16. This CDR3 is built from 17 residues. DNA for the CDR3: TGTGCCAGCGGCCATAGACTTAGCGGGAGAACGGCCTACGAGCAGTACTTC. Translation gives CASGHRLSGRTAYEQYF.

This clonotype was detected ten times or more. The gene calls are TRBV20-1 and TRBJ2-7; 11 bases agree with TRBD1. CDR1 DFQATT and CDR2 SNEGSKA come from the germline V gene (reference sequence). The CDR3 has 14 amino acids. After removal of 1 base from V and 4 bases from J, the junction contained 3 bases not matched to a gene. The CDR3 loop is CSARVRDRGYEQYF. DNA of the CDR3: TGCAGTGCTAGAGTCCGGGACAGGGGGTACGAGCAGTACTTC.

This clonotype showed up many times. The chain carries TRBV30 and TRBJ1-1; TRBD1 is a possible D gene (5 bases). Trimming took 0 bases from V and 6 from J, leaving 5 bases between them. The CDR3 spans 11 residues. CDR1 is GTSNPN and CDR2 is SVGIG in the germline V gene (reference sequence). The CDR3 DNA reads as TGTGCCTGGAGTGTGGGGGCTGAAGCTTTCTTT. Amino acid sequence: CAWSVGAEAFF.

This clonotype showed up many times. This sequence joins TRBV28 and TRBJ2-2, with D unclear. CDR3 length: 14 residues. Per the germline V gene, CDR1 is MDHEN and CDR2 is SYDVKM. V lost 5 bases and J 7 bases, leaving 14 bases between the germline ends. CDR3 region: CASSISVSHGELFF. CDR3 DNA sequence: TGTGCCAGCAGTATCTCGGTCTCCCACGGGGAGCTGTTTTTT. Full variable domain (remainder filled in from reference TRBV28 and TRBJ2-2): DVKVTQSSRYLVKRTGEKVFLECVQDMDHENMFWYRQDPGLGLRLIYFSYDVKMKEKGDIPEGYSVSREKKERFSLILESASTNQTSMYLCASSISVSHGELFFGEGSRLTVL.

This clonotype was picked up many times. The gene calls are TRBV7-2 and TRBJ1-1, with 10 bases fitting TRBD1. The germline gives CDR1 SGHTA, CDR2 FQGNSA. Trimming removed 5 bases from V and 1 base from J; junction bases left unmatched: 13. The CDR3 is 18 residues long. CDR3 protein: CASSPRVGQGTENTEAFF. The CDR3 DNA reads as TGTGCCAGCAGCCCCAGGGTGGGACAGGGGACAGAGAACACTGAAGCTTTCTTT.

This clonotype has just one count. V usage is TRBV11-2 and J usage is TRBJ2-2; 13 positions match TRBD2. Germline CDR1 is SGHAT and CDR2 is FQNNGV. The CDR3 consists of 19 residues. V shed 4 bases and J 7 bases; nucleotides not matched to a gene: 15. CDR3 amino acids: CASSSYLGLAGDEGGELFF. CDR3 sequence (DNA): TGTGCCAGCAGCTCTTACCTAGGACTAGCGGGAGATGAGGGCGGGGAGCTGTTTTTT.

This clonotype was observed many times. V gene TRBV11-1 combines with J gene TRBJ2-5; D unclear. The CDR3 is made up of 14 amino acids. Germline assignment: CDR1 SGHAT and CDR2 FQDESV (reference sequence). V was trimmed by 5 bases and J by 2 bases, leaving 12 bases between them. CDR3 DNA: TGTGCCAGCAGCAAACGACAAGCTCAAGAGACCCAGTACTTC. This sequence encodes CASSKRQAQETQYF.

This chain connects TRBV28 to TRBJ2-7; tentatively, D is TRBD2 (6 bases). Germline assignment: CDR1 MDHEN and CDR2 SYDVKM. V was trimmed by 3 bases and J by 6 bases, leaving 15 bases between them. The CDR3 extends over 14 amino acids. The CDR3 DNA reads as TGTGCCAGCAGTTTCGGAGGGTCCCTGGGCGAGCAGTACTTC. This sequence encodes CASSFGGSLGEQYF. Together with reference TRBV28 and TRBJ2-7, the CDR3 gives the full variable domain: DVKVTQSSRYLVKRTGEKVFLECVQDMDHENMFWYRQDPGLGLRLIYFSYDVKMKEKGDIPEGYSVSREKKERFSLILESASTNQTSMYLCASSFGGSLGEQYFGPGTRLTVT.

In this sample, this clonotype turned up many times. The chain combines TRBV6-5 with TRBJ1-5, with D unresolved. Trimming removed 7 bases at V and 3 bases at J, with 10 bases between. Per germline, CDR1 MNHEY and CDR2 SVGAGI. The CDR3 has 13 amino acids. The CDR3 region has the DNA TGTGCCAGCACTCCGGCAGACAATCAGCCCCAGCATTTT. It yields the protein CASTPADNQPQHF.

This clonotype was counted many times. J is TRBJ2-7 and V is TRBV6-5; the D gene is possibly TRBD2 (6 bases). Germline CDR1 is MNHEY and CDR2 is SVGAGI. V lost 2 bases and J lost 3, with 17 bases in between. The CDR3 has 16 amino acids. The DNA of the CDR3 is TGTGCCAGCAGTTACCGGCGGGGCTTAACCCTCTACGAGCAGTACTTC. This gives the protein CASSYRRGLTLYEQYF.

In this sample, this clonotype turned up many times. The gene calls are TRBV4-2 and TRBJ2-5, with D hard to call. V lost 1 base to trimming and J lost 5 bases, with 8 bases between them. The germline gives CDR1 LGHNA, CDR2 YNFKEQ. The CDR3 has 13 amino acids. The CDR3 bases are TGTGCCAGCAGCCAAGGGATGAGGGAGACCCAGTACTTC. It is translated as CASSQGMRETQYF.

This clonotype showed up many times. The CDR3 DNA follows: TGTGCCAGCAGCCATTATAAGACAGGCCAAGGTACCCTCCACTTT. Protein: CASSHYKTGQGTLHF. J is TRBJ1-6 and V is TRBV4-2, with D perhaps matching TRBD1 (6 bases). Trimming left V 3 bases short and J 14 bases short, with 20 bases between. This CDR3 contains 15 residues. CDR1 and CDR2 (germline): LGHNA, YNFKEQ.

Only a few counts were recorded for this clonotype. This chain links TRBV6-5 with TRBJ2-5; a weak D match, TRBD1 (6 bases). V lost 0 bases and J 7 bases, leaving 24 bases between the germline ends. CDR1 is MNHEY and CDR2 is SVGAGI in the germline V gene. There are 18 residues in the CDR3. The CDR3 protein is CASSYSAPSQGPTGTQYF. The CDR3, as DNA: TGTGCCAGCAGTTACTCGGCGCCATCACAGGGCCCTACCGGGACCCAGTACTTC.

Points on this clonotype: A much larger clone lies a single base off, so this may be a read error. The rearrangement links TRBV7-2 to TRBJ2-7, with D maybe TRBD2 (6 bases). Looked up from germline, CDR1 is SGHTA and CDR2 is FQGNSA. The CDR3 covers 15 residues. The DNA of the CDR3 is TGTGCCAGCAGCTTGATGCGGGACTCGACCTACGATCAGTACTTC. Its protein is CASSLMRDSTYDQYF.

There are many counts of this clonotype. The chain combines TRBV7-6 with TRBJ2-2; either TRBD1 or TRBD2 may supply D (5 bases each). Germline V gene sequence: CDR1 SGHVS, CDR2 FNYEAQ. Trimming stripped 5 bases from V and 5 bases from J, with 9 bases between. The CDR3 length is 13 residues. This CDR3 is CASSGTGTGELFF. The CDR3 bases are TGTGCCAGCAGCGGGACCGGAACCGGGGAGCTGTTTTTT.